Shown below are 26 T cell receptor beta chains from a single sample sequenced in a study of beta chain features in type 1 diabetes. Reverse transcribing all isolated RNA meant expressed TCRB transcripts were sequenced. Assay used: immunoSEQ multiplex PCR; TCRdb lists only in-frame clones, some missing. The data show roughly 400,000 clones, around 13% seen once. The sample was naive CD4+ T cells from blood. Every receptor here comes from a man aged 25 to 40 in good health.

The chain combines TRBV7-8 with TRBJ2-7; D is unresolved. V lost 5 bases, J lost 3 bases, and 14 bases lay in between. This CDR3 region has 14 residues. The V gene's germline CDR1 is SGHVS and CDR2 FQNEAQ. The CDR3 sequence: CASSLMGSNYEQYF. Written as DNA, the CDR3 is TGTGCCAGCAGCCTGATGGGCAGCAACTACGAGCAGTACTTC.

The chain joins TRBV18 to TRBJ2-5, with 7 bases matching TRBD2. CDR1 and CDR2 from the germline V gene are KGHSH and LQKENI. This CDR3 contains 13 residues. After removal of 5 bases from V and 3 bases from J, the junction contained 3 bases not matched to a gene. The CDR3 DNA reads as TGTGCCAGCTCATCCGGACTAGAAGAGACCCAGTACTTC. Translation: CASSSGLEETQYF.

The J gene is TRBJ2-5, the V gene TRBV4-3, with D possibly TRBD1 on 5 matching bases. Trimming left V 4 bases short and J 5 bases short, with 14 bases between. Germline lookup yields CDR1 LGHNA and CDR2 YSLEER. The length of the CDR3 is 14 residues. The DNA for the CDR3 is TGCGCCAGCAGCCCAAGTCGGAGACAGGAGACCCAGTACTTC. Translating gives CASSPSRRQETQYF.

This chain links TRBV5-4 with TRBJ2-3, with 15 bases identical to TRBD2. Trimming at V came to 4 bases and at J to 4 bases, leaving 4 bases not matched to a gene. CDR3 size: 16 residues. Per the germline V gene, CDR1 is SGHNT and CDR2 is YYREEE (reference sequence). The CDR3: CASSPRTSGRADTQYF. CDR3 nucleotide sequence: TGTGCCAGCAGCCCCAGGACTAGCGGGAGGGCAGATACGCAGTATTTT.

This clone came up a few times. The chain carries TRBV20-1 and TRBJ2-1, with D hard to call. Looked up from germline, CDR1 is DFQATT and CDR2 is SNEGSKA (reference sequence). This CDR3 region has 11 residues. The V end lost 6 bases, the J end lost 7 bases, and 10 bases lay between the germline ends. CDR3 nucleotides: TGCAGTGCCTCACCGAGGAATGAGCAGTTCTTC. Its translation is CSASPRNEQFF.

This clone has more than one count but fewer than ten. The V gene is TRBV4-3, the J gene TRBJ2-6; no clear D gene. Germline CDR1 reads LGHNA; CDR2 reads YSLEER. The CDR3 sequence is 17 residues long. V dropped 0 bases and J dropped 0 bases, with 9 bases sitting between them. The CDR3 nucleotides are TGCGCCAGCAGCCAAGATTTGGCGATCTCTGGGGCCAACGTCCTGACTTTC. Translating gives CASSQDLAISGANVLTF.

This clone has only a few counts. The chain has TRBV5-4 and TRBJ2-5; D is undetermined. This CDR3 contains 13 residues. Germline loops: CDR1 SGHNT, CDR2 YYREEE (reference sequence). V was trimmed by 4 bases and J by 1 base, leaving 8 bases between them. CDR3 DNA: TGTGCCAGCAGCCTGGACCTCCAAGAGACCCAGTACTTC. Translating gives CASSLDLQETQYF.

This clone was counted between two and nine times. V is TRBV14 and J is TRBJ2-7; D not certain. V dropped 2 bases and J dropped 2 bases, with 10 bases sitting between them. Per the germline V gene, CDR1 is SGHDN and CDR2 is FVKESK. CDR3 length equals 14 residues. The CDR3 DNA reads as TGTGCCAGCAGCCAACGCGGAATAGCCTACGAGCAGTACGTC. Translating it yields CASSQRGIAYEQYV.

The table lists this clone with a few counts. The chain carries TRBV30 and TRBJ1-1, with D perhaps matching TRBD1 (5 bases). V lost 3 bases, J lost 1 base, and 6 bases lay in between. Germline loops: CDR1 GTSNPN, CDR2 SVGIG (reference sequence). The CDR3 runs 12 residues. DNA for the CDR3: TGTGCCTGGAGGCAGGGGAACACTGAAGCTTTCTTT. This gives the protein CAWRQGNTEAFF.

CDR3 sequence: CASSDLTGELFF. The CDR3 DNA follows: TGTGCCAGCAGTGACCTTACCGGGGAGCTGTTTTTT. The J gene is TRBJ2-2, the V gene TRBV25-1; D is ambiguous. CDR3 length: 12 residues. The germline V gene has CDR1 MGHDK and CDR2 SYGVNS. V was clipped by 3 bases and J by 5 bases, with 4 bases between them.

The CDR3 spells CASSLVFPLGRNTGELFF. CDR3 coding DNA: TGTGCCAGCAGCTTAGTTTTCCCTCTAGGGAGGAACACCGGGGAGCTGTTTTTT. This chain uses TRBV7-6 with TRBJ2-2, with a weak D call TRBD2 (5 bases). The CDR3 sequence is 18 residues long. The germline V gene has CDR1 SGHVS and CDR2 FNYEAQ. Between the trimmed V and J ends, which lost 1 base and 1 base, there was a span of 16 bases. Full variable domain (outside the CDR3, taken from reference TRBV7-6 and TRBJ2-2): GAGVSQSPRYKVTKRGQDVALRCDPISGHVSLYWYRQALGQGPEFLTYFNYEAQQDKSGLPNDRFSAERPEGSISTLTIQRTEQRDSAMYRCASSLVFPLGRNTGELFFGEGSRLTVL.

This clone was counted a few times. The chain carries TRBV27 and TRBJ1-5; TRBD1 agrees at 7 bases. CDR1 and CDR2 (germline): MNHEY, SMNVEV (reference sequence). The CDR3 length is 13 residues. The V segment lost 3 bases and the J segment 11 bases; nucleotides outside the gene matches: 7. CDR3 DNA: TGTGCCAGCAGTTTTATCGGACAGGCCACCCAGCATTTT. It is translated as CASSFIGQATQHF.

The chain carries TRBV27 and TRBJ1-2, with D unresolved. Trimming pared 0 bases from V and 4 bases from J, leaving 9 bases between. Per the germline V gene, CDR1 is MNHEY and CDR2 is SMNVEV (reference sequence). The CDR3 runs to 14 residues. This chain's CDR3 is CASSLSNRPYGYTF. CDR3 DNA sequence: TGTGCCAGCAGTTTATCTAATCGGCCCTATGGCTACACCTTC.

CDR3 amino acids: CASSQIQGASPLHF. The CDR3 DNA reads TGTGCCAGCAGCCAAATCCAGGGGGCATCACCCCTCCACTTT. The chain uses TRBV14 and TRBJ1-6; TRBD1 agrees at 8 bases. This CDR3 region has 14 residues. Trimming at V came to 2 bases and at J to 10 bases, leaving 4 bases not matched to a gene. Germline V gene lookup returns CDR1 SGHDN and CDR2 FVKESK.

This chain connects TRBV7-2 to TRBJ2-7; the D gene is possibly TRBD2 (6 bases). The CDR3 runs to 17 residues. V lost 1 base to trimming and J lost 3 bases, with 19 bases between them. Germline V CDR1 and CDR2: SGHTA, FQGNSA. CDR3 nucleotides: TGTGCCAGCAGCTTAGGTCTAGCGAGTTTCATTGGCTACGAGCAGTACTTC. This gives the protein CASSLGLASFIGYEQYF.

CDR3 region: CAISESLGGSEPQHF. The CDR3 region has the DNA TGTGCCATCAGTGAGTCGTTGGGAGGCTCGGAGCCCCAGCATTTT. This chain uses TRBV10-3 with TRBJ1-5; no reliable D call. Trimming removed 0 bases at V and 8 bases at J, with 14 bases between. Germline V CDR1 and CDR2: ENHRY, SYGVKD. CDR3 size: 15 residues.

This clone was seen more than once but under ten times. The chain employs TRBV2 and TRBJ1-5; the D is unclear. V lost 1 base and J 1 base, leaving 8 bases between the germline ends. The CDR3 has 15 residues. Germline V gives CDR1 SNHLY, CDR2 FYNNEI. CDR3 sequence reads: CASSEEGISNQPQHF. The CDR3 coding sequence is TGTGCCAGCAGTGAAGAAGGTATAAGCAATCAGCCCCAGCATTTT.

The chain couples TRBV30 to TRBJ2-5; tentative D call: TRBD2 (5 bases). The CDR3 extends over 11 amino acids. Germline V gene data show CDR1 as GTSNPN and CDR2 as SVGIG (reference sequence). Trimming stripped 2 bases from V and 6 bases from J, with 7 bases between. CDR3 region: CAWSSGKTQYF. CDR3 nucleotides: TGTGCCTGGAGTTCGGGAAAGACCCAGTACTTC.

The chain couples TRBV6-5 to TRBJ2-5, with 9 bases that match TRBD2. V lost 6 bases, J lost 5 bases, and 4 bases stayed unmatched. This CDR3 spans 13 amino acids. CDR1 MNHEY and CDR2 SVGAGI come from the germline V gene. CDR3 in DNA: TGTGCCAGCAGGTTAGCGGGAGCGGAGACCCAGTACTTC. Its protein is CASRLAGAETQYF.

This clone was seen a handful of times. The CDR3: CASISVRWTDTQYF. The DNA for the CDR3 is TGCGCCAGCATTTCCGTAAGGTGGACAGATACGCAGTATTTT. The chain recombines TRBV4-3 with TRBJ2-3; no clear D. The CDR3 runs 14 residues. The V end lost 7 bases, the J end lost 3 bases, and 14 bases lay between the germline ends. The germline V gene has CDR1 LGHNA and CDR2 YSLEER.

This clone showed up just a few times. The CDR3 nucleotides read TGTGCCAGCAGCCCCCTTGGAGGGAGGCTTGGCTACGAGCAGTACGTC. It yields the protein CASSPLGGRLGYEQYV. The chain recombines TRBV7-8 with TRBJ2-7; D may be TRBD2 (6 bases). Trimming left V 5 bases short and J 3 bases short, with 20 bases between. The CDR3 spans 16 residues. Germline V gives CDR1 SGHVS, CDR2 FQNEAQ.

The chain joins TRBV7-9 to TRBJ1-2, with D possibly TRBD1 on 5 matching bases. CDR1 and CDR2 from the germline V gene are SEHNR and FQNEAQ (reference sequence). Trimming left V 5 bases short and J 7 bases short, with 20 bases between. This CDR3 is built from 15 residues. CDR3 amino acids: CASSPQTSGHGGYTF. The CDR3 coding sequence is TGTGCCAGCAGCCCTCAAACCTCAGGACACGGTGGCTACACCTTC.

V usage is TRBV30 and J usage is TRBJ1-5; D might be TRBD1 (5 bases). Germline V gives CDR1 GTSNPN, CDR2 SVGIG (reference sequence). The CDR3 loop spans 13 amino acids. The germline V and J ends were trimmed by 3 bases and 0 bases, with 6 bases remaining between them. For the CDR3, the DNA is TGTGCCTGGAGGGGGCATAGCAATCAGCCCCAGCATTTT. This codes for CAWRGHSNQPQHF.

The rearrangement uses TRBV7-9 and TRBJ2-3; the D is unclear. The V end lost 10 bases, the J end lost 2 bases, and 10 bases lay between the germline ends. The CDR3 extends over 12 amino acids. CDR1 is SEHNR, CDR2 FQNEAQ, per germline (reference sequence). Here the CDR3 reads CATRQVTDTQYF. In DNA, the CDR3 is TGTGCCACAAGACAAGTCACAGATACGCAGTATTTT.

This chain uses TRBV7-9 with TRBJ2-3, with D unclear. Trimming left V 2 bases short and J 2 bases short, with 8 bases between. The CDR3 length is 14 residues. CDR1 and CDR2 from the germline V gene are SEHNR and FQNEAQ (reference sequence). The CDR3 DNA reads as TGTGCCAGCAGCTTAAGGGCAGTCACAGATACGCAGTATTTT. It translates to CASSLRAVTDTQYF.

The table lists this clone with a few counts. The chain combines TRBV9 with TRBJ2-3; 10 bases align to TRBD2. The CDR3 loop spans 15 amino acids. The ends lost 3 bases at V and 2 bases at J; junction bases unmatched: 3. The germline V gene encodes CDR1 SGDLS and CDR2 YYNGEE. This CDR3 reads CASSALAGATDTQYF. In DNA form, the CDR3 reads TGTGCCAGCAGCGCTCTAGCGGGAGCCACAGATACGCAGTATTTT.